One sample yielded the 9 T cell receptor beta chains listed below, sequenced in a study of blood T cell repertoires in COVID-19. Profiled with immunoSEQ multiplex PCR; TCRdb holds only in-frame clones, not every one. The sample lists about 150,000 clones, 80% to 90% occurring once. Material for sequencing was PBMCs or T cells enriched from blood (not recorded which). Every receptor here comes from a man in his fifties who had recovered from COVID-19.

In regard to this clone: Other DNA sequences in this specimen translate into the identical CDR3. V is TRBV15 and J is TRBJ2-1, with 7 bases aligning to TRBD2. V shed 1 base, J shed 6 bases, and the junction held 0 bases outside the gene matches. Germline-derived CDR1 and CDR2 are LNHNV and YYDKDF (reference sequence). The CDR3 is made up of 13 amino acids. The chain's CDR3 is CATSRGGGNEQFF. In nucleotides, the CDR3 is TGTGCCACCAGCAGAGGCGGGGGCAATGAGCAGTTCTTC.

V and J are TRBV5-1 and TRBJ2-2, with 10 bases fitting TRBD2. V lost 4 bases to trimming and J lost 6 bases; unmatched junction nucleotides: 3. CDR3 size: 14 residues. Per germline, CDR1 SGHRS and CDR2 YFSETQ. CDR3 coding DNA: TGCGCCAGCAGCATCAGCGGGGGGGCCGGGGAGCTGTTTTTT. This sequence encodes CASSISGGAGELFF.

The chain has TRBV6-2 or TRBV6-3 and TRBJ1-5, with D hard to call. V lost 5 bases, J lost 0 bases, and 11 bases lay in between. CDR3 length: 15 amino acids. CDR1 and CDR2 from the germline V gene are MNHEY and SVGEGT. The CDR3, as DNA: TGTGCCAGCAGTCTAAACAGTCTTAGCAATCAGCCCCAGCATTTT. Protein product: CASSLNSLSNQPQHF.

The DNA of the CDR3 is TGCGCCAGCAGCTTGAGTAGCTCTGGGGCCAACGTCCTGACTTTC. Its protein product is CASSLSSSGANVLTF. The chain employs TRBV5-1 and TRBJ2-6; the D is unclear. This CDR3 comprises 15 residues. The V end was cut by 1 base, the J end by 0 bases, with 5 bases between. Per the germline V gene, CDR1 is SGHRS and CDR2 is YFSETQ.

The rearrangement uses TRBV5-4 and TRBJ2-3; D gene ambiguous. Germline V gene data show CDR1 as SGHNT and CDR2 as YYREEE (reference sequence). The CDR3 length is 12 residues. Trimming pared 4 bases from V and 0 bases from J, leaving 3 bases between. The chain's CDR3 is CASSPSTDTQYF. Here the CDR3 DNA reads TGTGCCAGCAGCCCTAGCACAGATACGCAGTATTTT.

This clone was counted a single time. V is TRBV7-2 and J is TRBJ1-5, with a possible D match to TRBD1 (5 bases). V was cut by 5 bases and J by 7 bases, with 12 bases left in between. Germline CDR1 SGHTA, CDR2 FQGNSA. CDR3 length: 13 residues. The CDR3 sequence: CASSGPGGQPQHF. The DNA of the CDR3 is TGTGCCAGCAGCGGACCCGGGGGGCAGCCCCAGCATTTT.

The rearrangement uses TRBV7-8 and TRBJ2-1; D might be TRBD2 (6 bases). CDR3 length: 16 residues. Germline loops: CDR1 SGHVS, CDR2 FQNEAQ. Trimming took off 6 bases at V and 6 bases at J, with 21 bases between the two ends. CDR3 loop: CASRARDFLAGNEQFF. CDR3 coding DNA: TGTGCCAGCAGAGCCAGGGACTTTCTCGCCGGCAATGAGCAGTTCTTC.

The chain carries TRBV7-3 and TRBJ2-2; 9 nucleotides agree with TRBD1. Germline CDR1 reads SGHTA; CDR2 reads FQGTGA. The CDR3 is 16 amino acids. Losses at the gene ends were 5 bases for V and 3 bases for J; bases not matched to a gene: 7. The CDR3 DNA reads TGTGCCAGCAGCCCCGGACAGGGGTTGGACACCGGGGAGCTGTTTTTT. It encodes CASSPGQGLDTGELFF.

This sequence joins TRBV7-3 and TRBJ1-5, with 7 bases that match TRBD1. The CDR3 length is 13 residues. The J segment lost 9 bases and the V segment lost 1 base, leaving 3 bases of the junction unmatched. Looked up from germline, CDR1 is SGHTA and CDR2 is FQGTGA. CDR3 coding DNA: TGTGCCAGCAGCTTAAACGACAGGGCGCCCCAGCATTTT. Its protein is CASSLNDRAPQHF.